The 10 T cell receptor beta chains below were found in one sample sequenced in a study of T cells in Graves' hyperthyroidism and ophthalmopathy. TCR beta CDR3 regions were amplified from RNA transcripts. Researchers ran a first-round RT-PCR on the TCR CDR3 using the HTBI primer set. MiXCR, run by TCRdb on the multiplex PCR reads, gives a single entry per CDR3 protein. This repertoire shows under 350,000 distinct CDR3 sequences, about 20% found once; its top ten account for approximately 49%. What was sequenced was blood. The source of these receptors is a woman aged 45-65 years with Graves' hyperthyroidism.

This clonotype showed up many times. V usage is TRBV7-2 and J usage is TRBJ2-3; 10 nucleotides match TRBD2. V trimming: 5 bases; J trimming: 3 bases; junction bases outside the gene matches: 11. The CDR3 is made up of 17 amino acids. Germline CDR1 is SGHTA and CDR2 is FQGNSA. This CDR3 reads CASSPRAGTSATDTQYF. The CDR3, as DNA: TGTGCCAGCAGCCCTAGGGCCGGGACTAGCGCGACAGATACGCAGTATTTT.

As regards this clonotype: A much larger clone lies one base from this, so it may be a read error. A read error is likely, as this CDR3 ends without the conserved phenylalanine or tryptophan. The rearrangement uses TRBV30 and TRBJ1-2; no clear D. The CDR3 loop spans 14 amino acids. Germline loops: CDR1 GTSNPN, CDR2 SVGIG (reference sequence). Trimming shortened V by 5 bases and J by 6 bases, and 19 bases separated the two germline ends. CDR3 DNA sequence: TGTGCCTGGCCTTCTCCGGACTTGCCTAATGGCTACACCTTA. It codes for CAWPSPDLPNGYTL.

This chain joins TRBV20-1 and TRBJ1-4; perhaps TRBD1 as D (5 bases). This CDR3 has 14 residues. CDR1 is DFQATT and CDR2 is SNEGSKA in the germline V gene (reference sequence). V dropped 5 bases and J dropped 7 bases, with 17 bases sitting between them. The CDR3 sequence is CSAVVGGIFEKLFF. The DNA of the CDR3 is TGCAGTGCTGTCGTTGGGGGAATATTTGAAAAACTGTTTTTT.

At least ten counts were recorded for this clonotype. The rearrangement uses TRBV5-1 and TRBJ1-1, with D possibly being TRBD1 (5 bases). CDR3 size: 14 residues. Germline V lookup: CDR1 SGHRS, CDR2 YFSETQ. V was shortened by 4 bases and J by 3 bases, with 13 bases between the two germline ends. The CDR3 DNA sequence: TGCGCCAGCAGCAGAGCTGTGGGGGACACTGAAGCTTTCTTT. This translates into CASSRAVGDTEAFF.

The chain combines TRBV9 with TRBJ1-3; a possible D gene is TRBD1 (5 bases). CDR3 length: 16 residues. Germline CDR1 and CDR2: SGDLS and YYNGEE. Trimming left V 4 bases short and J 0 bases short, with 14 bases between. The DNA for the CDR3 is TGTGCCAGCAGCCCCGGGACTGTACGCTCTGGAAACACCATATATTTT. Its protein product is CASSPGTVRSGNTIYF.

The chain couples TRBV4-2 to TRBJ1-6; D is ambiguous. The CDR3 loop spans 14 amino acids. The V end was cut by 4 bases, the J end by 5 bases, with 9 bases between. CDR1 and CDR2 from the germline V gene are LGHNA and YNFKEQ. Here the CDR3 reads CASSPAGNNSPLHF. The DNA of the CDR3 is TGTGCCAGCAGCCCGGCGGGTAATAATTCACCCCTCCACTTT.

The table lists this clonotype with a few counts. V and J are TRBV4-1 and TRBJ2-7; a weak D match, TRBD1 (5 bases). Deletions cut 1 base from V and 3 bases from J, with 10 bases between. The germline V gene encodes CDR1 MGHRA and CDR2 YSYEKL. The CDR3 is made up of 14 amino acids. DNA of the CDR3: TGCGCCAGCAGCCAAGCCGAGCAGGGCTACGAGCAGTACTTC. Its translation: CASSQAEQGYEQYF.

This clonotype was recorded at least ten times. This chain connects TRBV18 to TRBJ1-5; D gene unclear. CDR3 length: 15 amino acids. Germline CDR1 KGHSH, CDR2 LQKENI. V shed 1 base and J shed 5 bases, with 12 bases lying between them. The CDR3 loop reads CASSPLAGWDQPQHF. DNA for the CDR3: TGTGCCAGCTCACCACTGGCAGGTTGGGATCAGCCCCAGCATTTT.

In the case of this clonotype: This may be a read error, as it is one base from a much larger clone. The chain couples TRBV18 to TRBJ2-3; 8 bases fit TRBD1. CDR3 length: 16 amino acids. Germline V gene sequence: CDR1 KGHSH, CDR2 LQKENI. The CDR3 bases are TGTGCCGGCTCACAGCAGGGGGCAATGAGCACAGATACGCAGTATTTT. It codes for CAGSQQGAMSTDTQYF.

This clonotype was picked up a small number of times. The gene calls are TRBV27 and TRBJ2-2; D gene uncertain. V was shortened by 3 bases and J by 6 bases, with 14 bases between the two germline ends. The CDR3 contains 15 residues. The germline V gene encodes CDR1 MNHEY and CDR2 SMNVEV (reference sequence). CDR3 protein: CASSFVGLEPGELFF. In nucleotides, the CDR3 is TGTGCCAGCAGTTTCGTGGGGTTGGAGCCCGGGGAGCTGTTTTTT.